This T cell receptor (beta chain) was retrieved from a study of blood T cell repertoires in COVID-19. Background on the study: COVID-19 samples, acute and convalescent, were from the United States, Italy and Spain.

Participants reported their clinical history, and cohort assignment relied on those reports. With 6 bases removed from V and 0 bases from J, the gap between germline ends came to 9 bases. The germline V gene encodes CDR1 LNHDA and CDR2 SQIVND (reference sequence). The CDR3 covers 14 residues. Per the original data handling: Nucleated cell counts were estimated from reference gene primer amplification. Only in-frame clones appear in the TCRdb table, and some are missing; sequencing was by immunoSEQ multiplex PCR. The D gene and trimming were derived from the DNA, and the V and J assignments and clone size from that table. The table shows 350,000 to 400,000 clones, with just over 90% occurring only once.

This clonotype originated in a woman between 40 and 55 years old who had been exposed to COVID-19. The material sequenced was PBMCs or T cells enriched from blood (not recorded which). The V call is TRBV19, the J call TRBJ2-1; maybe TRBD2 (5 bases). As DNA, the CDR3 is TGTGCCAGTAGCGGACTCAGCTCCTACAATGAGCAGTTCTTC. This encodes CASSGLSSYNEQFF.